Listed below are T cell receptor beta chains from one sample, sequenced in a study of blood T cell repertoires in COVID-19. Method: immunoSEQ multiplex PCR; TCRdb's copy keeps in-frame clones and lacks some. Of roughly 200,000 clones in the sample, around 86% are singletons; the top ten hold about 6.7%. Sequences were obtained from peripheral blood. Source of these receptors: a man aged 35 to 55 with acute or convalescent COVID-19. The CDR3 runs from the conserved cysteine through the conserved F or W. Each record gives: clone size, D gene, V gene, J gene, CDR3 protein, CDR3 DNA. The D gene is left open where the match is weak. Size is stated for part of the rows, as once, few or many counts, or as a class when the clone is expanded.

once	.	TRBV21-1	TRBJ2-3	CASSRGRGYRSDTQYF	TGTGCCAGCAGCAGAGGCAGGGGGTATCGGTCAGATACGCAGTATTTT
.	.	TRBV6-6	TRBJ1-2	CASSYRGDSGYTF	TGTGCCAGCAGTTACCGGGGGGACTCTGGCTACACCTTC
.	TRBD1	TRBV9	TRBJ2-5	CASSVGQGWETQYF	TGTGCCAGCAGCGTCGGACAGGGCTGGGAGACCCAGTACTTC
.	TRBD1	TRBV11-2	TRBJ2-7	CASSLTGILDEQYF	TGTGCCAGCAGCTTGACAGGGATTTTGGACGAGCAGTACTTC
.	TRBD2	TRBV5-4	TRBJ2-1	CASSLGGGGAYNEQFF	TGTGCCAGCAGCTTGGGTGGCGGGGGGGCCTACAATGAGCAGTTCTTC
.	TRBD1	TRBV7-9	TRBJ1-2	CASSVLQGANGYTF	TGTGCCAGCAGCGTCCTACAGGGGGCAAATGGCTACACCTTC
.	.	TRBV7-9	TRBJ2-1	CASSAHRLTGWGYNEQFF	TGTGCCAGCAGCGCACACCGTCTTACAGGGTGGGGGTACAATGAGCAGTTCTTC
.	.	TRBV3-1/TRBV3-2	TRBJ2-5	CASSRPGAPQETQYF	TGTGCCAGCAGCCGGCCAGGGGCCCCTCAAGAGACCCAGTACTTC
.	TRBD2	TRBV15	TRBJ2-1	CATGKSGGYNEQFF	TGTGCCACCGGGAAAAGCGGGGGATACAATGAGCAGTTCTTC
.	.	TRBV6-4	TRBJ2-2	CASSVELGLLNTGELFF	TGTGCCAGCAGTGTAGAGTTGGGACTCCTAAACACCGGGGAGCTGTTTTTT
.	.	TRBV4-3	TRBJ1-5	CASSQAEGVQPQHF	TGCGCCAGCAGCCAAGCCGAGGGGGTCCAGCCCCAGCATTTT
.	.	TRBV3-1/TRBV3-2	TRBJ2-2	CASSQARNTGELFF	TGTGCCAGCAGCCAAGCTAGAAACACCGGGGAGCTGTTTTTT
.	.	TRBV6-5	TRBJ1-2	CASSYSGRDGYTF	TGTGCCAGCAGTTACTCAGGGAGGGACGGCTACACCTTC
.	.	TRBV30	TRBJ2-7	CAWSAGQLSYEQYF	TGTGCCTGGAGCGCAGGACAGCTTTCCTACGAGCAGTACTTC
few	TRBD1	TRBV6-4	TRBJ1-6	CASRGDRVDSPLHF	TGTGCCAGCAGAGGAGACAGGGTTGATTCACCCCTCCACTTT
.	.	TRBV28	TRBJ2-5	CASSTLGQGRPGETQYF	TGTGCCAGCAGTACGCTCGGGCAGGGGCGACCCGGGGAGACCCAGTACTTC
.	TRBD1	TRBV7-9	TRBJ2-7	CASSWRQGEPSYEQYF	TGTGCCAGCAGCTGGAGACAGGGAGAACCCTCCTACGAGCAGTACTTC
.	TRBD1	TRBV5-4	TRBJ1-2	CASSPIYRTGGNYGYTF	TGTGCCAGCAGCCCGATCTACCGGACAGGGGGTAACTATGGCTACACCTTC
few	.	TRBV29-1	TRBJ2-5	CSVETGIETQYF	TGCAGCGTTGAAACAGGGATAGAGACCCAGTACTTC
once	.	TRBV20-1	TRBJ1-4	CSASRTDLGEKLFF	TGCAGTGCAAGTCGGACAGACCTCGGAGAAAAACTGTTTTTT
.	TRBD1	TRBV4-1	TRBJ2-7	CASSQDGSGTGKSEQYF	TGCGCCAGCAGCCAAGACGGCTCCGGGACAGGGAAGTCCGAGCAGTACTTC
once	.	TRBV1	TRBJ1-2	CTSSQDLEPYGYTF	TGCACCAGCAGCCAAGATCTGGAGCCCTATGGCTACACCTTC
.	TRBD1	TRBV5-1	TRBJ2-3	CASTPPTGLTDTQYF	TGCGCCAGCACCCCACCGACAGGGTTAACAGATACGCAGTATTTT
.	.	TRBV5-1	TRBJ2-3	CASSRNEASPNTDTQYF	TGCGCCAGCAGCCGAAACGAGGCTAGCCCGAACACAGATACGCAGTATTTT
.	.	TRBV9	TRBJ2-5	CASSPGDLYGETQYF	TGTGCCAGCAGCCCGGGGGACCTCTACGGAGAGACCCAGTACTTC
.	.	TRBV11-2	TRBJ1-2	CASSPRATNYGYTF	TGTGCCAGCAGCCCCAGAGCGACTAACTATGGCTACACCTTC
.	.	TRBV7-2	TRBJ1-5	CASSLGQDWQPQHF	TGTGCCAGCAGCTTAGGACAGGACTGGCAGCCCCAGCATTTT
.	.	TRBV7-2	TRBJ1-4	CASSFTPNLPLEKLFF	TGTGCCAGCAGCTTCACTCCAAACCTCCCCCTAGAAAAACTGTTTTTT
.	TRBD1	TRBV11-2	TRBJ1-2	CASSLLQGASSYGYTF	TGTGCCAGCAGCCTACTCCAGGGGGCAAGCAGCTATGGCTACACCTTC
.	.	TRBV5-6	TRBJ1-1	CASSLQRGTEAFF	TGTGCCAGCAGCCTCCAGAGGGGGACTGAAGCTTTCTTT
.	.	TRBV18	TRBJ1-2	CASSLSDRSYGYTF	TGTGCCAGCTCACTCTCAGACAGGAGCTATGGCTACACCTTC
.	TRBD1	TRBV19	TRBJ1-1	CASSITGVGTEAFF	TGTGCCAGTAGTATAACAGGGGTAGGGACTGAAGCTTTCTTT
.	.	TRBV25-1	TRBJ2-5	CASSEPGAKQETQYF	TGTGCCAGCAGTGAACCTGGGGCAAAGCAAGAGACCCAGTACTTC